Listed below are T cell receptor beta chains from one sample, sequenced in a study of TIL therapy for anti-PD-1-resistant metastatic lung cancer. Only in-frame clones appear in the TCRdb table, and some are missing; sequencing was by immunoSEQ multiplex PCR. The profile shows about 36,000 clones, around 79% of them singletons. Source: blood, taken at baseline. The receptors derive from a person between 25 and 79 years old with non-small cell lung cancer. CDR3s include the opening cysteine and the closing phenylalanine or tryptophan. The order of the fields is clone size, CDR3 length, J gene, V gene, CDR3 protein. Expanded clones get a size class; other rows say once, few or many, or leave the size out.

-,16,TRBJ2-1,TRBV9,CASGMTSARGLDEQFF
-,16,TRBJ1-2,TRBV30,CAWRGATAGSHYGYTF
-,16,TRBJ1-2,TRBV7-2,CASSSRTGEGREGYTF
-,14,TRBJ2-2,TRBV29-1,CSVEETGRTGELFF
-,17,TRBJ1-6,TRBV28,CASSLDGARASNSPLHF
-,16,TRBJ1-3,TRBV5-4,CASSSGTGFFGNTIYF
few,11,TRBJ1-5,TRBV28,CASSLGGTQHF
-,17,TRBJ2-6,TRBV9,CASSPTGGAAGANVLTF
-,14,TRBJ2-1,TRBV7-2,CASSTFRSYNEQFF
once,15,TRBJ2-1,TRBV2,CASSVTGSSYNEQFF
-,14,TRBJ1-1,TRBV19,CASSIVTGVTEAFF
-,16,TRBJ2-4,TRBV5-6,CASSHARAYAKNIQYF
-,13,TRBJ2-5,TRBV18,CASSPNRDETQYF
-,16,TRBJ1-3,TRBV9,CASSVRVQSSGNTIYF
-,14,TRBJ1-2,TRBV29-1,CSVEGGTDNYGYTF
-,13,TRBJ2-7,TRBV7-2,CASSWTSSAEQYF
-,17,TRBJ2-7,TRBV11-3,CASSQKPTGGLNYEQYF
-,16,TRBJ2-7,TRBV27,CASSPPPAQKIYEQYF
-,8,TRBJ2-5,TRBV20-1,CSVETQYF
-,14,TRBJ1-1,TRBV28,CASSLGQRNTEAFF
-,16,TRBJ2-7,TRBV5-1,CASSPWGQGASYEQYF
-,12,TRBJ2-3,TRBV30,CAWTEGGYTQYF
-,17,TRBJ2-1,TRBV7-2,CASSPRRLENSYNEQFF
-,12,TRBJ2-3,TRBV5-4,CASGKGTDTQYF
-,13,TRBJ1-2,TRBV19,CASRDTLNYGYTF
-,14,TRBJ2-5,TRBV5-1,CASSLGAPQETQYF
-,13,TRBJ2-3,TRBV7-8,CASSSGTTRTQYF